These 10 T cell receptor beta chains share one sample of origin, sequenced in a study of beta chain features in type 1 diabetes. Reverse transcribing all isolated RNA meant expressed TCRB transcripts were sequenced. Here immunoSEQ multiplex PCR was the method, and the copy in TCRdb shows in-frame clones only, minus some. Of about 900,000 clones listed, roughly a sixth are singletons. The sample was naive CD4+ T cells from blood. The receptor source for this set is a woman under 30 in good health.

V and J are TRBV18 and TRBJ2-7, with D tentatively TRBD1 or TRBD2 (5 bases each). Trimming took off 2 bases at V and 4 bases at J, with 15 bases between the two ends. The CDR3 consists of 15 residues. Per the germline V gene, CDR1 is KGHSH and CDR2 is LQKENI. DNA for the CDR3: TGTGCCAGCTCACCAGGGGGAGATTCTTGGTACGAGCAGTACTTC. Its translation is CASSPGGDSWYEQYF.

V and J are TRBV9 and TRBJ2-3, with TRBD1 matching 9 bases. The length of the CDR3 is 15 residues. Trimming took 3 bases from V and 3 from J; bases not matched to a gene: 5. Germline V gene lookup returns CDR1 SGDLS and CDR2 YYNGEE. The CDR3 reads CASSATGGSTDTQYF. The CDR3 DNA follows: TGTGCCAGCAGCGCCACAGGGGGCAGTACAGATACGCAGTATTTT.

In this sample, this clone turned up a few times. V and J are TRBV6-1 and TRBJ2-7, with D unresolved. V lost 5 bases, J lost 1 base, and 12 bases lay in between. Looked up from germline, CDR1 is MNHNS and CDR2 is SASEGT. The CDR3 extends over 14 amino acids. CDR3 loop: CASSSLGPSYEQYF. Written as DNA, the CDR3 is TGTGCCAGCAGTTCCCTCGGGCCTTCCTACGAGCAGTACTTC.

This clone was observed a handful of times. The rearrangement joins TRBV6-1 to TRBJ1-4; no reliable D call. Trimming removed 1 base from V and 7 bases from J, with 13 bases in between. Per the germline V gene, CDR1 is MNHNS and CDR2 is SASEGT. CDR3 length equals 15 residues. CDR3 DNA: TGTGCCAGCAGTGAAGTGGGTTGGGTTGGTGAAAAACTGTTTTTT. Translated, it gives CASSEVGWVGEKLFF.

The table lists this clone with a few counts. The CDR3 sequence is CASSSDGGWGYTF. CDR3 bases: TGTGCCAGCAGTTCCGACGGTGGTTGGGGCTACACCTTC. The rearrangement joins TRBV27 to TRBJ1-2, with D uncertain. V was clipped by 4 bases and J by 8 bases, with 14 bases between them. The germline gives CDR1 MNHEY, CDR2 SMNVEV (reference sequence). The CDR3 has 13 amino acids.

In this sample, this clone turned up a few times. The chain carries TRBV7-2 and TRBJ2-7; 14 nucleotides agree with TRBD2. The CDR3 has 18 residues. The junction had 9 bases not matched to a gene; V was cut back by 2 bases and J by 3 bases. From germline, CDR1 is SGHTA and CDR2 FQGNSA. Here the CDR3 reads CASSLRAGTSGRVYEQYF. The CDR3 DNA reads TGTGCCAGCAGCTTAAGGGCCGGGACTAGCGGGAGAGTCTACGAGCAGTACTTC.

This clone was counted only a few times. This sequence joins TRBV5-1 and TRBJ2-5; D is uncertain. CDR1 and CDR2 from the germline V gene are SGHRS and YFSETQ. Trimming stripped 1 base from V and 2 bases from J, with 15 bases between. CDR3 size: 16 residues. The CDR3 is CASSLRHSTRQETQYF. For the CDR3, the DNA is TGCGCCAGCAGCTTGCGCCACTCGACCAGGCAAGAGACCCAGTACTTC.

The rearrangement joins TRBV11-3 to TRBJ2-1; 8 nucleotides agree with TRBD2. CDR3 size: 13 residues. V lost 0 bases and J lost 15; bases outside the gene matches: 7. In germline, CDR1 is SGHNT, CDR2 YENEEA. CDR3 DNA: TGTGCCAGCAGCTTAGAGCCGGGACTAGGAGTGTTCTTC. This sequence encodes CASSLEPGLGVFF.

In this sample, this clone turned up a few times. As DNA, the CDR3 is TGTGCCAGCAGTTTAACTCCTAGCGGGAGGGCGGGAAATGAGCAGTTCTTC. Amino acids: CASSLTPSGRAGNEQFF. The chain carries TRBV28 and TRBJ2-1, with 12 positions matching TRBD2. Germline trimming cut 2 bases from V and 7 bases from J; bases unmatched to any gene: 9. Per the germline V gene, CDR1 is MDHEN and CDR2 is SYDVKM. The CDR3 covers 17 residues.

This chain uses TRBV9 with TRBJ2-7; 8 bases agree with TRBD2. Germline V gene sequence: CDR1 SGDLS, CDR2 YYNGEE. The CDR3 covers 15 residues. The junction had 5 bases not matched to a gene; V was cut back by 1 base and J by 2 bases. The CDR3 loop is CASSVRSGRAYEQYF. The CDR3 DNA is TGTGCCAGCAGCGTAAGGAGCGGGAGAGCCTACGAGCAGTACTTC.